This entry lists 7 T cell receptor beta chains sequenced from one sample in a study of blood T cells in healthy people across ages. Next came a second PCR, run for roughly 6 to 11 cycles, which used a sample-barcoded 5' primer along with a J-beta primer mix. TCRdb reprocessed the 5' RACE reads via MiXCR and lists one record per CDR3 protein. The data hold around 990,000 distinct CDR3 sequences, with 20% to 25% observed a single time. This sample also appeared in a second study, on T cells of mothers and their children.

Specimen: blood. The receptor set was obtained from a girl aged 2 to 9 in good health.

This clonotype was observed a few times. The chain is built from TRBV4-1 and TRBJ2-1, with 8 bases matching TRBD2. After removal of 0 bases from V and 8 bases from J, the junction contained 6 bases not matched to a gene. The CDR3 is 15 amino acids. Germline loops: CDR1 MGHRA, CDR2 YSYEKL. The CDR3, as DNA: TGCGCCAGCAGCCAAGAAAGCGGGAGCCGGGATGAGCAGTTCTTC. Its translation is CASSQESGSRDEQFF.

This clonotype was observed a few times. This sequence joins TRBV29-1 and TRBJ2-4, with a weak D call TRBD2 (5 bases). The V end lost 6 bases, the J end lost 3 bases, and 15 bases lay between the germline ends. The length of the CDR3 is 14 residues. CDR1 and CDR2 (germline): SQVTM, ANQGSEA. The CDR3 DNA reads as TGCAGCGTAGTAGTCAGCGGTGGCAAAAACATTCAGTACTTC. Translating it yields CSVVVSGGKNIQYF.

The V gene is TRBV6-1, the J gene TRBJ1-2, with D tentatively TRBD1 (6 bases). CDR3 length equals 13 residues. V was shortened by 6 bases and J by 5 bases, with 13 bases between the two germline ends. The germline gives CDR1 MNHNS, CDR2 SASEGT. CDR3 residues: CASRVTGGYGYTF. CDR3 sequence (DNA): TGTGCCAGCAGAGTGACAGGAGGATATGGCTACACCTTC.

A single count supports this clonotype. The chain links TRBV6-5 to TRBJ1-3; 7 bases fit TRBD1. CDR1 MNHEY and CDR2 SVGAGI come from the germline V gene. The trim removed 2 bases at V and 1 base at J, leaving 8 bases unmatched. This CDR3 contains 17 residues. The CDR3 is CASSYARTGMSGNTIYF. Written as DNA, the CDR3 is TGTGCCAGCAGTTACGCACGGACAGGAATGTCTGGAAACACCATATATTTT.

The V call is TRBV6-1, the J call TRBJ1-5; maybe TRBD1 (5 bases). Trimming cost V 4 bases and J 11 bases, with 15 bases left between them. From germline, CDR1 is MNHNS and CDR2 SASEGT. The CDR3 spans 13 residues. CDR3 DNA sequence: TGTGCCAGCAGTGTTGAAACGGGGGGGACCCAGCATTTT. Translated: CASSVETGGTQHF.

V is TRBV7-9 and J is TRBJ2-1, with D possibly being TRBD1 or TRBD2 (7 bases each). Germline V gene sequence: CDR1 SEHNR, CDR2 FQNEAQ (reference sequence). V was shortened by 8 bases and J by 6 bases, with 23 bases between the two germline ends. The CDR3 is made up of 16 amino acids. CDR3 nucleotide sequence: TGTGCCAGCCGCCAACTTTCTACAGGGGAGGGCAATGAGCAGTTCTTC. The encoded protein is CASRQLSTGEGNEQFF.

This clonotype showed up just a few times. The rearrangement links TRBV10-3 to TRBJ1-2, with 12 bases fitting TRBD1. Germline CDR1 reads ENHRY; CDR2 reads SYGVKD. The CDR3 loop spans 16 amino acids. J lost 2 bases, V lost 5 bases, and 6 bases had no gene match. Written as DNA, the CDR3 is TGTGCCATCAGTATTACCGGGACAGGGGGCAACTATGGCTACACCTTC. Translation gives CAISITGTGGNYGYTF.